Below are 4 T cell receptor beta chains sequenced from a single sample in a study of T cell changes during pregnancy in multiple sclerosis. Generated by immunoSEQ multiplex PCR, the TCRdb table keeps only in-frame clones and is missing some. In the table there are around 30,000 clones, roughly nine tenths of which are singletons. The material sequenced was CD8+ T cells from peripheral blood mononuclear cells, taken in the second trimester of pregnancy. Receptor source: a female donor with multiple sclerosis, enrolled in a pregnancy study.

This chain uses TRBV19 with TRBJ2-1; 9 bases agree with TRBD2. The CDR3 totals 17 residues. In germline, CDR1 is LNHDA, CDR2 SQIVND (reference sequence). The junction had 7 bases not matched to a gene; V was cut back by 2 bases and J by 2 bases. The CDR3 DNA sequence: TGTGCCAGTAGTATATCGGCGCGGGAGGGCCCCTACAATGAGCAGTTCTTC. Translated: CASSISAREGPYNEQFF.

The gene calls are TRBV5-1 and TRBJ1-1; tentatively, D is TRBD1 (5 bases). The ends were cut back, 1 base at V and 0 bases at J, with 10 bases in the middle. The CDR3 is 15 residues long. Germline CDR1 and CDR2: SGHRS and YFSETQ. The CDR3 spells CASSLFAGMNTEAFF. CDR3 DNA sequence: TGCGCCAGCAGCTTGTTTGCAGGGATGAACACTGAAGCTTTCTTT.

V and J are TRBV4-1 and TRBJ1-5, with D possibly being TRBD1 (5 bases). V was clipped by 1 base and J by 0 bases, with 10 bases between them. Germline loops: CDR1 MGHRA, CDR2 YSYEKL. This CDR3 is built from 16 residues. The CDR3 sequence is CASSQVTVYSNQPQHF. In DNA form, the CDR3 reads TGCGCCAGCAGCCAAGTGACAGTCTATAGCAATCAGCCCCAGCATTTT.

The chain carries TRBV5-1 and TRBJ1-1; tentatively, D is TRBD1 (5 bases). Germline CDR1 is SGHRS and CDR2 is YFSETQ. V was clipped by 5 bases and J by 0 bases, with 8 bases between them. This CDR3 region has 13 residues. The CDR3 sequence is CASRVGVNTEAFF. As DNA, the CDR3 is TGCGCCAGCAGGGTAGGGGTGAACACTGAAGCTTTCTTT. The entire variable domain, with the rest obtained from reference TRBV5-1 and TRBJ1-1, is as follows: KAGVTQTPRYLIKTRGQQVTLSCSPISGHRSVSWYQQTPGQGLQFLFEYFSETQRNKGNFPGRFSGRQFSNSRSEMNVSTLELGDSALYLCASRVGVNTEAFFGQGTRLTVV.